A selection of T cell receptor beta chains follows, all from one sample in a study of T cell responses to AZD1222 COVID-19 vaccine. The table came from immunoSEQ multiplex PCR; TCRdb's copy has only in-frame clones and leaves some out. Of approximately 120,000 clones listed, more than 85% were seen once; the top ten hold 0.75% to 0.95%. Material: peripheral blood, obtained on day 0 of AZD1222 vaccination. The receptors were sampled from an adult in good health. Each CDR3 is given with its conserved first and last residue. The D gene is left open where the match is weak. For some rows the clone size is stated as once, few or many, or as a class when expanded; others skip it.

size,V,D,J,CDR3,DNA
few,TRBV12-3/TRBV12-4,NA,TRBJ1-5,CASSLVPQPQHF,TGTGCCAGCAGTTTAGTACCCCAGCCCCAGCATTTT
NA,TRBV3-1/TRBV3-2,NA,TRBJ1-2,CASRRLMTEDEGYTF,TGTGCCAGCCGGCGCCTAATGACAGAGGATGAGGGCTACACCTTC
NA,TRBV6-2/TRBV6-3,TRBD1,TRBJ1-4,CASSPYGQGGMKKLFF,TGTGCCAGCAGTCCCTACGGACAGGGAGGAATGAAAAAACTGTTTTTT
NA,TRBV7-9,TRBD1,TRBJ2-5,CASSIPTGGEETQYF,TGTGCCAGCAGCATACCAACAGGGGGCGAAGAGACCCAGTACTTC
NA,TRBV9,TRBD1,TRBJ1-2,CASSVARDRGNGYTF,TGTGCCAGCAGCGTCGCTCGGGACAGGGGAAACGGCTACACCTTC
NA,TRBV7-6,NA,TRBJ2-2,CASRTGNTGELFF,TGTGCCAGCAGGACAGGGAACACCGGGGAGCTGTTTTTT
NA,TRBV19,TRBD1,TRBJ2-7,CASSSGDRISYEQYF,TGTGCCAGTAGTTCGGGGGACAGGATATCCTACGAGCAGTACTTC
NA,TRBV19,TRBD1,TRBJ2-1,CASSRRDRGNEQFF,TGTGCCAGTTCCCGCCGAGACAGGGGCAATGAGCAGTTCTTC
NA,TRBV11-2,NA,TRBJ2-5,CASSTRASQETQYF,TGTGCCAGCAGCACAAGAGCGAGCCAAGAGACCCAGTACTTC
NA,TRBV11-1,TRBD2,TRBJ2-5,CASSFLPPAGGETQYF,TGTGCCAGCAGCTTCCTACCCCCAGCGGGAGGAGAGACCCAGTACTTC
NA,TRBV24-1,TRBD1,TRBJ2-1,CATSDPDRKKFF,TGTGCCACCAGTGACCCGGACAGGAAAAAGTTCTTC
NA,TRBV19,NA,TRBJ2-2,CASRVAGELFF,TGTGCCAGTCGGGTGGCCGGGGAGCTGTTTTTT
NA,TRBV2,NA,TRBJ1-2,CASSLNYGYTF,TGTGCCAGCAGTCTTAACTATGGCTACACCTTC
NA,TRBV7-9,NA,TRBJ1-2,CASSPSDRAYGYTF,TGTGCCAGCAGCCCCTCGGATAGGGCGTATGGCTACACCTTC
once,TRBV3-1/TRBV3-2,NA,TRBJ2-4,CASSQRSGGNIQYF,TGTGCCAGCAGCCAAAGGAGCGGAGGAAACATTCAGTACTTC
NA,TRBV6-5,TRBD2,TRBJ2-3,CASSYTVAGSTDTQYF,TGTGCCAGCAGTTACACGGTAGCGGGGAGCACAGATACGCAGTATTTT
NA,TRBV5-4,NA,TRBJ2-3,CASSFLNRESTDTQYF,TGTGCCAGCAGCTTTTTAAACAGGGAAAGCACAGATACGCAGTATTTT
NA,TRBV6-4,TRBD1,TRBJ1-1,CASSLDRDNTEAFF,TGTGCCAGCAGCCTGGACAGGGATAACACTGAAGCTTTCTTT
NA,TRBV4-2,TRBD1,TRBJ1-2,CASSQDRTGQYGYTF,TGTGCCAGCAGCCAGGATCGGACAGGTCAATATGGCTACACCTTC
NA,TRBV2,NA,TRBJ1-2,CASSGRFLKLGTFGYTF,TGTGCCAGCAGTGGACGCTTCCTTAAACTAGGGACGTTCGGCTACACCTTC
NA,TRBV9,TRBD1,TRBJ1-4,CASSAGQGAGEKLFF,TGTGCCAGCAGCGCGGGACAGGGGGCCGGTGAAAAACTGTTTTTT
once,TRBV7-8,TRBD2,TRBJ2-7,CASSPRTSGGSTYEQYF,TGTGCCAGCAGCCCAAGGACTAGCGGGGGGTCTACCTACGAGCAGTACTTC
NA,TRBV19,TRBD1,TRBJ1-1,CASISDRGGTEAFF,TGTGCCAGTATATCGGACAGGGGCGGGACTGAAGCTTTCTTT
NA,TRBV6-5,NA,TRBJ1-6,CASSYSAEPNSPLHF,TGTGCCAGCAGTTACTCGGCTGAACCGAATTCACCCCTCCACTTT
once,TRBV6-5,TRBD1,TRBJ1-4,CASRETGYDEKLFF,TGTGCCAGCAGGGAGACAGGGTATGATGAAAAACTGTTTTTT
NA,TRBV25-1,TRBD1,TRBJ1-2,CASRRTGEGYTF,TGTGCCAGCCGACGGACAGGGGAGGGCTACACCTTC
NA,TRBV10-1,TRBD1,TRBJ2-1,CASSPGTAVYNEQFF,TGCGCCAGCAGTCCCGGGACAGCCGTTTACAATGAGCAGTTCTTC
NA,TRBV11-3,NA,TRBJ2-1,CASSLGSTGLTEQFF,TGTGCCAGCAGCCTTGGTTCCACAGGGCTAACTGAGCAGTTCTTC
NA,TRBV10-3,NA,TRBJ2-1,CAISELGEQFF,TGTGCCATCAGTGAGTTAGGAGAGCAGTTCTTC
NA,TRBV2,NA,TRBJ1-3,CASSGGFNSGNTIYF,TGTGCCAGCAGTGGGGGATTCAACTCTGGAAACACCATATATTTT
NA,TRBV18,NA,TRBJ1-4,CASSLQPFATNEKLFF,TGTGCCAGCTCATTACAGCCTTTTGCAACTAATGAAAAACTGTTTTTT
NA,TRBV5-4,NA,TRBJ1-2,CASSYGTTNYGYTF,TGTGCCAGCAGCTATGGGACAACTAACTATGGCTACACCTTC
NA,TRBV7-9,NA,TRBJ1-1,CASSLWVYECGAFF,TGTGCCAGCAGCTTATGGGTTTATGAGTGTGGAGCTTTCTTT
NA,TRBV18,NA,TRBJ1-1,CASSLSGHAMNTEAFF,TGTGCCAGCTCACTCAGCGGACACGCAATGAACACTGAAGCTTTCTTT
NA,TRBV5-4,NA,TRBJ2-3,CASSLGDETDTQYF,TGTGCCAGCAGCTTGGGGGACGAAACAGATACGCAGTATTTT